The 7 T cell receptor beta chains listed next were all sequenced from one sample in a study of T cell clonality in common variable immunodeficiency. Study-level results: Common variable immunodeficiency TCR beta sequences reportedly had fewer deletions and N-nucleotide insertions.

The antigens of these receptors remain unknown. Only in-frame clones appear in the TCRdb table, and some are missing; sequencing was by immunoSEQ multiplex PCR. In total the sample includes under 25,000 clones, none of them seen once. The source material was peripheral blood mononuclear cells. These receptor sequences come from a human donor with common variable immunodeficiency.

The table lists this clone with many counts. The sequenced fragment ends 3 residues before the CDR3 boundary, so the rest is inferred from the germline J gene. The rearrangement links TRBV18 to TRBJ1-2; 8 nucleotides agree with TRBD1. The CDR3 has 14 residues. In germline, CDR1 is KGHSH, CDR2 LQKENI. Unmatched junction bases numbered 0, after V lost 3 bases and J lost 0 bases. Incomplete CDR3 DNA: TGTGCCAGCTCACCGGACAGGGCTAACTATGGC. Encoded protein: CASSPDRANYG. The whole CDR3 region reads CASSPDRANYGYTF.

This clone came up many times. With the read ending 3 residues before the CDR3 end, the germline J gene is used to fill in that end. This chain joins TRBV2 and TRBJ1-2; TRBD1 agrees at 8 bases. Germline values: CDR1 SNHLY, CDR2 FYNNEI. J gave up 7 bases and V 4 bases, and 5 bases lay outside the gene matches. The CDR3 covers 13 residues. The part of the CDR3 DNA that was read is TGTGCCAGCAGTGCGCAGGGGGCTGGTGGC. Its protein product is CASSAQGAGG. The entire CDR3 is CASSAQGAGGYTF. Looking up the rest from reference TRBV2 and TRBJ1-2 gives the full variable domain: EPEVTQTPSHQVTQMGQEVILRCVPISNHLYFYWYRQILGQKVEFLVSFYNNEISEKSEIFDDQFSVERPDGSNFTLKIRSTKLEDSAMYFCASSAQGAGGYTFGSGTRLTVV.

The CDR3 DNA, read in part, is TGTGCCAGCAGCGTTAGCGGGGGGCACAATGAG. Translation gives CASSVSGGHNE. The whole CDR3 sequence reads CASSVSGGHNEQFF. This rearrangement joins TRBV7-9 to TRBJ2-1; 10 bases match TRBD2. The read comes to an end 3 residues before the CDR3 does, leaving the germline J gene to fill in the end. V lost 5 bases, J lost 5 bases, and 3 bases stayed unmatched. Germline V gives CDR1 SEHNR, CDR2 FQNEAQ (reference sequence). The CDR3 loop spans 14 amino acids.

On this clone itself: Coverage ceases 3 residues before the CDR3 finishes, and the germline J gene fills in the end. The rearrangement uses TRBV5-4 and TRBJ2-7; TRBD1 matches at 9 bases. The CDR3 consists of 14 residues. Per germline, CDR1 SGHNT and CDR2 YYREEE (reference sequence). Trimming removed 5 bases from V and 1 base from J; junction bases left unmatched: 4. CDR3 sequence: CASSPGTGSYEQYF. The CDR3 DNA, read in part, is TGTGCCAGCAGTCCCGGGACAGGGTCCTACGAG.

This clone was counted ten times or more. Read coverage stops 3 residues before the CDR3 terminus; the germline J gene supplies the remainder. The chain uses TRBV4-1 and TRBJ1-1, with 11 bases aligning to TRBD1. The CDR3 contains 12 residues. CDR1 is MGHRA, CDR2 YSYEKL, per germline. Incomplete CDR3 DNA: TGCGCCAGCGGACAGGGGGCGCGGGAA. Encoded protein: CASGQGARE. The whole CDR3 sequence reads CASGQGAREAFF.

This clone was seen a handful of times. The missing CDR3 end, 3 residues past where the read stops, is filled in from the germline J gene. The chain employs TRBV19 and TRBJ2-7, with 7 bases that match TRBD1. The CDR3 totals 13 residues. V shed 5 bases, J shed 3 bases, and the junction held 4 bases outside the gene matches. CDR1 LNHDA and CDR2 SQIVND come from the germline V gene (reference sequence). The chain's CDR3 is CASSYRQGYEQYF. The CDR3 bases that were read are TGTGCCAGTAGTTACCGACAGGGCTACGAG.

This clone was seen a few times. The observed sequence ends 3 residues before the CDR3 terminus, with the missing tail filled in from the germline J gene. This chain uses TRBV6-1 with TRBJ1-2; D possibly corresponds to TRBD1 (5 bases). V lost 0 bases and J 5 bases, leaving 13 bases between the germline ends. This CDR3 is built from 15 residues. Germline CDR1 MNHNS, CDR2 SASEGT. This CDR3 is CASSEAGLVGYGYTF. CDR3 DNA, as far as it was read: TGTGCCAGCAGTGAAGCGGGGCTAGTTGGTTATGGC.